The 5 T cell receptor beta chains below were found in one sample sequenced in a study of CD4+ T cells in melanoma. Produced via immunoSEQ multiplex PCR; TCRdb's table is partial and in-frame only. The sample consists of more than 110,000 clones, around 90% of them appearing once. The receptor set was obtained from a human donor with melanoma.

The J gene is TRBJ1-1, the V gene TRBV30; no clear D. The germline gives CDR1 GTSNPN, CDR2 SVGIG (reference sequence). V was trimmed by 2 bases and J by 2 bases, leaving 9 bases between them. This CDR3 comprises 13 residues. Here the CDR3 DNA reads TGTGCCTGGAGTCGGCAGCTTAACACTGAAGCTTTCTTT. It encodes CAWSRQLNTEAFF.

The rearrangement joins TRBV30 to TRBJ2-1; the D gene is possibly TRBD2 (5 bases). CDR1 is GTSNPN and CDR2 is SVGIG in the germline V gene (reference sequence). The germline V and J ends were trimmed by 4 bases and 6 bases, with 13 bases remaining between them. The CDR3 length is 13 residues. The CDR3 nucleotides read TGTGCCTGGACCCTACCCGGGGTCAATGAGCAGTTCTTC. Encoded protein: CAWTLPGVNEQFF.

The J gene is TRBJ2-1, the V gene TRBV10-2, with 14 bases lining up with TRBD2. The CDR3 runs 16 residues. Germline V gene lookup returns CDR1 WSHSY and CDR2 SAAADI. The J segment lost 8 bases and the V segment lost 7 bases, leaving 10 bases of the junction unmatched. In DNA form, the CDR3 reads TGCGCCAGCACCCCAAGCGGACTAGCGGGGGGTGATGAGCAGTTCTTC. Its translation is CASTPSGLAGGDEQFF.

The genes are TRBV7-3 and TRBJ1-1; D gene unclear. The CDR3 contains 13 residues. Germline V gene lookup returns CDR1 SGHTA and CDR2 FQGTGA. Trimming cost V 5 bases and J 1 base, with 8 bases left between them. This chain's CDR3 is CASSPRANTEAFF. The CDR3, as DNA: TGTGCCAGCAGCCCTCGTGCGAACACTGAAGCTTTCTTT.

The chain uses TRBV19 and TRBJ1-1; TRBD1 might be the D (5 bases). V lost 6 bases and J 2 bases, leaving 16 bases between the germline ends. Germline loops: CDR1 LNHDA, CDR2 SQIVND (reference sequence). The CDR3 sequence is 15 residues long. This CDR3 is CASRTGRSFNTEAFF. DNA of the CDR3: TGTGCCAGTAGGACGGGGCGTAGCTTCAACACTGAAGCTTTCTTT.